This TCR beta chain is drawn from a study of cytomegalovirus exposure and HLA in healthy donors. Notes on the study in general: The investigators catalogued 164 TCR beta chains as cytomegalovirus-associated.

The PCR employed 60 Vbeta primers together with 13 Jbeta primers. Sequenced by immunoSEQ multiplex PCR; TCRdb stores in-frame clones only, minus some. Counted here are around 200,000 clones, about 80% occurring once; the ten biggest clones make up less than 2%. This clone was seen only a few times. Antigen unknown. The V gene's germline CDR1 is LNHDA and CDR2 SQIVND (reference sequence). The germline V and J ends were trimmed by 3 bases and 6 bases, with 11 bases remaining between them. The length of the CDR3 is 13 residues. This TCR was recovered from a male donor in good health and CMV-seronegative. The sequencing sample was made of PBMCs. The gene calls are TRBV19 and TRBJ1-1; unclear D gene. As DNA, the CDR3 is TGTGCCAGTAGTATGCGGGGTTTTCCTGAAGCTTTCTTT. The encoded protein is CASSMRGFPEAFF.